A selection of T cell receptor beta chains follows, all from one sample in a study of spatial heterogeneity in lung cancer. Using its own MiXCR run on the 5' RACE reads, TCRdb lists one record per CDR3 protein. The sample records about 100,000 distinct CDR3 sequences, less than 20% being singletons. Sequences were derived from PBMCs, sampled at follow-up. These receptors originate from a male donor with early-stage non-small cell lung cancer. The CDR3 runs from the conserved cysteine through the conserved F or W. Each record gives: J gene, clone size, D gene, V gene, CDR3 DNA, CDR3 protein. A D gene is named only where the DNA matches it firmly. Not every row has a clone size; where given, it reads once, few, many or a size class.

TRBJ2-3 NA NA TRBV19 TGTGCCAGTAGTATGGGTCCGGAGACCACAGATACGCAGTATTTT CASSMGPETTDTQYF
TRBJ1-1 NA NA TRBV5-1 TGCGCCAGCAGCTTTGGGGGATCGAACACTGAAGCTTTCTTT CASSFGGSNTEAFF
TRBJ2-5 NA NA TRBV6-6 TGTGCCAGCAGTGAGGCGAGGGGGTCAGAGACCCAGTACTTC CASSEARGSETQYF
TRBJ1-1 NA NA TRBV29-1 TGCAGCGTTCGTGTGAACACTGAAGCTTTCTTT CSVRVNTEAFF
TRBJ2-7 many NA TRBV2 TGTGCCAGCAGGGGGTCGGGCCCCGAGCAGTACTTC CASRGSGPEQYF
TRBJ1-5 few TRBD1 TRBV7-9 TGTGCCAGCAGCTTGACAGGGGAGGGACAGCCCCAGCATTTT CASSLTGEGQPQHF
TRBJ1-1 few NA TRBV5-1 TGCGCCAGCAGATCCCCCGGGACAAATGAGGAAGCTTTCTTT CASRSPGTNEEAFF
TRBJ2-5 NA NA TRBV7-2 TGTGCCAGCAGCTCGCTAGGGAATCAAGAGACCCAGTACTTC CASSSLGNQETQYF
TRBJ2-5 NA NA TRBV24-1 TGTGCCACCCCCCGCGACGACCAAGAGACCCAGTACTTC CATPRDDQETQYF
TRBJ1-2 few NA TRBV18 TGTGCCAGCTCACCAGGCGGTCCGTCCTCTCTCTATGGCTACACCTTC CASSPGGPSSLYGYTF
TRBJ1-4 few NA TRBV24-1 TGTGCCACCAGCCCAAACCCGGGACGCCAAGCCGGGACTAATGAAAAACTGTTTTTT CATSPNPGRQAGTNEKLFF
TRBJ2-7 few TRBD2 TRBV5-6 TGTGCCAGTTGTGGGACTAGCGGGCCTCGCTCCTACGAGCAGTACTTC CASCGTSGPRSYEQYF
TRBJ2-2 NA TRBD1 TRBV5-1 TGCGCCAGCAGCTTGGGGGACAGAGCCACCGGGGAGCTGTTTTTT CASSLGDRATGELFF
TRBJ1-2 few TRBD1 TRBV19 TGTGCCATCCGGGTAGGGGACAGACCAGACTATGGCTACACCTTC CAIRVGDRPDYGYTF
TRBJ2-3 few TRBD1 TRBV29-1 TGCAGCGTGGGTACAGGGGGCGTAGATACGCAGTATTTT CSVGTGGVDTQYF
TRBJ1-1 few NA TRBV6-2/TRBV6-3 TGTGCCACAGGGGACACTGAAGCTTTCTTT CATGDTEAFF
TRBJ2-1 NA NA TRBV3-1 TGTGCCAGCAGCCCTCAATCCTACAATGAGCAGTTCTTC CASSPQSYNEQFF